Reported below is one T cell receptor (beta chain). Its matching antigen is unknown. Its ends do not fully match the called genes, so a read error is possible. Amplified regions were TCR beta CDR3 sequences from RNA transcripts. TCR CDR3 underwent first-round RT-PCR with the HTBI primer set. TCRdb recomputed calls from the multiplex PCR reads with MiXCR, one row per CDR3 protein. Of fewer than 650,000 distinct CDR3 sequences listed, over 45% are singletons. Germline lookup yields CDR1 MNHNS and CDR2 SASEGT. There are 14 residues in the CDR3. This specimen comes from a study of T cells in Graves' hyperthyroidism and ophthalmopathy. Notes on the study in general: Ophthalmopathy onset followed model prediction by a median approximately 6.2 months. The majority of expanded thyroid clonotypes above 0.001 also appeared in blood.

Patients were excluded because of uncontrolled infection, other autoimmune disease, pregnancy or lactation. The diagnoses drew upon clinical symptoms, serum thyroxine and TRAb, thyroid ultrasound and orbital computed tomography. The sample taken for sequencing was peripheral blood or thyroid tissue (not recorded which). The TCR sequence derives from an adult woman with Graves' disease, either hyperthyroidism or ophthalmopathy (not recorded which). The gene calls are TRBV6-1 and TRBJ2-7; a weak D match, TRBD2 (6 bases). CDR3 amino acids: CASSGVGGSSEQYF. The CDR3, as DNA: TGTGCCAGCAGCGGGGTGGGAGGCTCCTCCGAGCAGTACTTC.